The 21 T cell receptor beta chains given below trace back to one sample, sequenced in a study of T-cell memory formation after mild COVID-19. TCRdb itself ran the 5' RACE reads through MiXCR, one entry per CDR3 protein. The table includes 500,000 to 600,000 distinct CDR3 sequences, roughly 18% detected once. Source material: PBMCs or a T cell subset sorted from them (not recorded which). Receptors originate from an adult woman who had mild COVID-19 (a few samples of this study predate the infection). Cell type and time point are not known.

The chain has TRBV5-1 and TRBJ2-3, with a weak D call TRBD1 (6 bases). V lost 0 bases, J lost 4 bases, and 9 bases lay in between. Germline V gene lookup returns CDR1 SGHRS and CDR2 YFSETQ. This CDR3 is 14 amino acids long. CDR3 coding DNA: TGCGCCAGCAGCTTGGACCAGGGGCCAGATACGCAGTATTTT. This gives the protein CASSLDQGPDTQYF.

This clonotype was observed a handful of times. The chain uses TRBV10-3 and TRBJ1-1; D is ambiguous. V was cut by 3 bases and J by 1 base, with 3 bases left in between. Germline CDR1 ENHRY, CDR2 SYGVKD. The CDR3 consists of 12 residues. CDR3 sequence: CAISDGNTEAFF. The CDR3 region has the DNA TGTGCCATCAGTGATGGGAACACTGAAGCTTTCTTT.

This clonotype was picked up many times. At one boundary the junction diverges from the germline segment, which might be a read error. The chain recombines TRBV5-1 with TRBJ2-3, with D possibly matching TRBD2 (6 bases). Germline values: CDR1 SGHRS, CDR2 YFSETQ. The CDR3 loop spans 13 amino acids. The CDR3 nucleotides are TGTGCCAGCAGCTTAGCGGGCACAGATACGCAGTATTTT. Protein product: CASSLAGTDTQYF. The variable domain in full, completed from reference TRBV5-1 and TRBJ2-3, reads KAGVTQTPRYLIKTRGQQVTLSCSPISGHRSVSWYQQTPGQGLQFLFEYFSETQRNKGNFPGRFSGRQFSNSRSEMNVSTLELGDSALYLCASSLAGTDTQYFGPGTRLTVL.

The V and J genes are TRBV5-1 and TRBJ2-6, with D possibly being TRBD1 or TRBD2 (5 bases each). The CDR3 contains 18 residues. From germline, CDR1 is SGHRS and CDR2 YFSETQ. V shed 4 bases and J shed 1 base, with 18 bases lying between them. The CDR3 DNA reads as TGCGCCAGCAGCGCAAACCCGGGACGGACGTCTGGGGCCAACGTCCTGACTTTC. This translates into CASSANPGRTSGANVLTF.

This clonotype has more than one count but fewer than ten. The gene calls are TRBV5-1 and TRBJ2-1; 9 bases line up with TRBD1. Per germline, CDR1 SGHRS and CDR2 YFSETQ. The CDR3 is 14 amino acids. V lost 2 bases, J lost 8 bases, and 5 bases stayed unmatched. The DNA of the CDR3 is TGCGCCAGCAGCTTTCAGAGGACAGGGGATGAGCAGTTCTTC. Its protein product is CASSFQRTGDEQFF.

The chain is built from TRBV5-1 and TRBJ2-5; 10 bases agree with TRBD2. Germline loops: CDR1 SGHRS, CDR2 YFSETQ. V shed 4 bases and J 4 bases; nucleotides not matched to a gene: 13. The CDR3 contains 17 residues. This CDR3 reads CASSPPPASGGGETQYF. The CDR3 DNA reads TGCGCCAGCAGCCCCCCCCCGGCTAGCGGGGGAGGAGAGACCCAGTACTTC.

The chain couples TRBV20-1 to TRBJ2-1; no reliable D call. Germline CDR1 is DFQATT and CDR2 is SNEGSKA (reference sequence). Trimming shortened V by 3 bases and J by 6 bases, and 9 bases separated the two germline ends. The CDR3 covers 12 residues. The CDR3 DNA sequence: TGCAGTGCTAGTGGGCTAAGCAATGAGCAGTTCTTC. Amino acid sequence: CSASGLSNEQFF.

The gene calls are TRBV21-1 and TRBJ2-3; the tabulated D call, TRBD2, remains unverified against the DNA. TRBV21-1 is noted as a pseudogene. The CDR3 has 18 residues. The CDR3 DNA sequence: TGTGCCAGCAGCCCACCAGGGACTAGCGGGGGACCCACAGATACGCAGTATTTT. This codes for CASSPPGTSGGPTDTQYF.

V usage is TRBV11-2 and J usage is TRBJ1-1, with D unresolved. The CDR3 totals 13 residues. Looked up from germline, CDR1 is SGHAT and CDR2 is FQNNGV. Trimming took 4 bases from V and 5 from J, leaving 11 bases between them. In nucleotides, the CDR3 is TGTGCCAGCAGCTGGGCGCCGCAGACTGAAGCTTTCTTT. It encodes CASSWAPQTEAFF.

The chain has TRBV7-3 and TRBJ2-3, with 9 bases aligning to TRBD2. The V and J ends lost 5 bases and 5 bases, in that order; junction bases with no gene match: 5. The CDR3 spans 14 residues. From germline, CDR1 is SGHTA and CDR2 FQGTGA. The CDR3 DNA reads TGTGCCAGCAGCGGGAGCGGGGGGAGAGATACGCAGTATTTT. Residues: CASSGSGGRDTQYF.

The rearrangement uses TRBV5-5 and TRBJ1-5; D gene unclear. The V end lost 2 bases, the J end lost 2 bases, and 14 bases lay between the germline ends. The CDR3 has 16 residues. The germline CDR1 and CDR2 sequences are SGHKS and YYEKEE (reference sequence). The CDR3 loop reads CASSFRSGSGNQPQHF. The CDR3 DNA is TGTGCCAGCAGCTTTAGGTCCGGGTCTGGCAATCAGCCCCAGCATTTT.

The chain joins TRBV5-1 to TRBJ2-7; D remains ambiguous. V dropped 4 bases and J dropped 4 bases, with 15 bases sitting between them. Germline lookup yields CDR1 SGHRS and CDR2 YFSETQ. The CDR3 extends over 14 amino acids. The CDR3 reads CASSESGTNYEQYF. The CDR3 nucleotides are TGCGCCAGCAGCGAATCGGGTACAAATTACGAGCAGTACTTC.

J is TRBJ2-2 and V is TRBV20-1; tentative D call: TRBD1 (5 bases). The V and J ends lost 3 bases and 4 bases respectively, with 18 bases between them. The CDR3 loop spans 16 amino acids. CDR1 and CDR2 (germline): DFQATT, SNEGSKA (reference sequence). CDR3 loop: CSASGPGSGSTGELFF. DNA of the CDR3: TGCAGTGCTAGCGGACCCGGTTCAGGGTCCACCGGGGAGCTGTTTTTT.

The chain employs TRBV5-1 and TRBJ2-1; D is perhaps TRBD1 (7 bases). The CDR3 length is 15 residues. Germline V gives CDR1 SGHRS, CDR2 YFSETQ. The V end was cut by 4 bases, the J end by 8 bases, with 19 bases between. Here the CDR3 reads CASSLGSTTGDEQFF. CDR3 in DNA: TGCGCCAGCAGCCTCGGGAGCACCACAGGGGATGAGCAGTTCTTC.

This clonotype showed up just a few times. V usage is TRBV29-1 and J usage is TRBJ1-2, with D uncertain. Looked up from germline, CDR1 is SQVTM and CDR2 is ANQGSEA. The CDR3 extends over 12 amino acids. Between the trimmed V and J ends, which lost 0 bases and 4 bases, there was a span of 6 bases. CDR3 loop: CSVEEGLYGYTF. CDR3 DNA sequence: TGCAGCGTTGAAGAGGGTCTCTATGGCTACACCTTC.

J is TRBJ2-3 and V is TRBV12-3 or TRBV12-4; 8 bases agree with TRBD1. V shed 7 bases and J 8 bases; nucleotides not matched to a gene: 17. The CDR3 sequence is 16 residues long. The CDR3 loop reads CASTPSGGPGAGTQYF. The CDR3 DNA reads as TGTGCCAGCACCCCTTCAGGGGGCCCGGGGGCGGGTACGCAGTATTTT.

This rearrangement joins TRBV12-3 or TRBV12-4 to TRBJ1-2; D unclear. The V end lost 5 bases, the J end lost 8 bases, and 12 bases lay between the germline ends. This CDR3 contains 12 residues. DNA of the CDR3: TGTGCCAGCAGTCCCCCATTGAGAGGCTACACCTTC. This gives the protein CASSPPLRGYTF.

V usage is TRBV6-6 and J usage is TRBJ1-2; D not resolved. The V gene's germline CDR1 is MNHNY and CDR2 SVGAGI (reference sequence). V lost 2 bases and J 1 base, leaving 5 bases between the germline ends. CDR3 length: 13 residues. The CDR3 sequence: CASSYGDNYGYTF. The CDR3 nucleotides are TGTGCCAGCAGTTACGGGGATAACTATGGCTACACCTTC.

Only a few counts were recorded for this clonotype. The V call is TRBV7-6, the J call TRBJ2-3; TRBD1 matches 7 bases. The V gene end was trimmed by 4 bases and the J gene end by 0 bases; junction bases not matched to a gene: 7. Looked up from germline, CDR1 is SGHVS and CDR2 is FNYEAQ. The CDR3 is 16 amino acids. DNA for the CDR3: TGTGCCAGCAGCTACGACAGGGCTGCTAGCACAGATACGCAGTATTTT. Protein: CASSYDRAASTDTQYF.

This rearrangement joins TRBV6-5 to TRBJ2-2; 9 nucleotides align to TRBD2. Germline CDR1 MNHEY, CDR2 SVGAGI. This CDR3 has 15 residues. The junction had 13 bases not matched to a gene; V was cut back by 8 bases and J by 9 bases. CDR3 sequence (DNA): TGTGCCAGCTATAAGCGGGGGGAGGCCCTCCGGGAGCTGTTTTTT. Its translation: CASYKRGEALRELFF.

This clonotype was counted many times. This sequence joins TRBV29-1 and TRBJ2-1, with 11 bases matching TRBD2. This CDR3 spans 14 amino acids. CDR1 and CDR2 from the germline V gene are SQVTM and ANQGSEA. With V trimmed by 8 bases and J by 8 bases, 11 bases remained unmatched. In DNA, the CDR3 is TGCAGCTTACGGGGGACTAGCGGAAGCGATGAGCAGTTCTTC. Amino acid sequence: CSLRGTSGSDEQFF.